This T cell receptor (beta chain) originates from a study of T cells of healthy individuals. In germline, CDR1 is MNHEY, CDR2 SVGEGT. The CDR3 length is 14 residues. V dropped 2 bases and J dropped 3; count of bases not matched to a gene: 1. TCRdb re-called the 5' RACE reads with MiXCR, one entry per CDR3 protein. The sample lists approximately 100,000 distinct CDR3 sequences; 17% were seen once. This clonotype has a handful of counts. This clonotype was obtained from a human donor in good health. The rearrangement links TRBV6-2 or TRBV6-3 to TRBJ1-5, with 7 bases lining up with TRBD1. The CDR3 reads CASSYGTDNQPQHF. CDR3 coding DNA: TGTGCCAGCAGTTACGGGACAGACAATCAGCCCCAGCATTTT.